The sequence of this T cell receptor (beta chain) was determined in a study of PD-L1 blockade in urothelial cancer. The CDR3 has 10 amino acids. CDR1 is DFQATT and CDR2 is SNEGSKA in the germline V gene (reference sequence). The protocol was immunoSEQ multiplex PCR, while the TCRdb copy is restricted to in-frame clones and leaves out a portion. The sample has roughly 95,000 clones, about nine tenths seen once. The time point was: pretreatment peripheral blood. The sequencing here drew on PBMCs, taken around atezolizumab (anti-PD-L1) treatment. The chain carries TRBV20-1 and TRBJ1-1, with D unresolved. The source of this sequence is a man aged 60-69 years with urothelial cancer. CDR3 sequence: CKPAGTEAFF. In DNA, the CDR3 is TGCAAGCCCGCGGGGACTGAAGCTTTCTTT.